Listed here are 25 T cell receptor beta chains from one sample, sequenced in a study of cytomegalovirus exposure and HLA in healthy donors. Clones were sequenced by immunoSEQ multiplex PCR, and TCRdb holds only the in-frame ones, with some missing. The sample consists of about 160,000 clones, roughly 96% of them appearing once. What was sequenced was PBMCs. Receptor source: a woman under 30 in good health and CMV-seronegative.

CDR3 region: CASSFGGAQPQHF. CDR3 nucleotides: TGTGCCAGCAGCTTTGGCGGGGCCCAGCCCCAGCATTTT. The V call is TRBV5-6, the J call TRBJ1-5, with D perhaps matching TRBD1 (5 bases). CDR1 and CDR2 (germline): SGHDT, YYEEEE. Trimming left V 2 bases short and J 7 bases short, with 10 bases between. The CDR3 spans 13 residues.

The genes are TRBV6-9 and TRBJ1-2; 7 bases map to TRBD1. This CDR3 is built from 18 residues. The V gene's germline CDR1 is MNHGY and CDR2 SVAAGI. The ends lost 2 bases at V and 4 bases at J; junction bases unmatched: 16. This CDR3 is CASSYGLGNTGVGYGYTF. The CDR3 nucleotides are TGTGCCAGCAGTTATGGCCTCGGGAACACAGGGGTCGGCTATGGCTACACCTTC.

The chain uses TRBV9 and TRBJ1-2; the D gene is possibly TRBD1 (6 bases). The germline V and J ends were trimmed by 4 bases and 8 bases, with 12 bases remaining between them. CDR3 length: 12 amino acids. The germline V gene encodes CDR1 SGDLS and CDR2 YYNGEE. This CDR3 is CASSRGLEGYTF. The CDR3 nucleotides are TGTGCCAGCAGCAGGGGGTTAGAGGGCTACACCTTC. The variable domain in full, with the rest retrieved from reference TRBV9 and TRBJ1-2, is DSGVTQTPKHLITATGQRVTLRCSPRSGDLSVYWYQQSLDQGLQFLIQYYNGEERAKGNILERFSAQQFPDLHSELNLSSLELGDSALYFCASSRGLEGYTFGSGTRLTVV.

The genes are TRBV7-3 and TRBJ2-1, with 7 bases identical to TRBD1. CDR1 SGHTA and CDR2 FQGTGA come from the germline V gene. The CDR3 length is 15 residues. Trimming removed 3 bases from V and 1 base from J; junction bases left unmatched: 3. The CDR3 nucleotides read TGTGCCAGCAGCTTGAACAGGGGTTCCTACAATGAGCAGTTCTTC. Protein product: CASSLNRGSYNEQFF. The variable domain in full, completed from reference TRBV7-3 and TRBJ2-1, reads GAGVSQTPSNKVTEKGKYVELRCDPISGHTALYWYRQSLGQGPEFLIYFQGTGAADDSGLPNDRFFAVRPEGSVSTLKIQRTERGDSAVYLCASSLNRGSYNEQFFGPGTRLTVL.

The chain links TRBV18 to TRBJ2-5; D is unresolved. This CDR3 has 14 amino acids. V was trimmed by 0 bases and J by 2 bases, leaving 7 bases between them. Germline CDR1 and CDR2: KGHSH and LQKENI. The CDR3 spells CASSPPRGQETQYF. CDR3 DNA sequence: TGTGCCAGCTCACCACCGAGAGGACAAGAGACCCAGTACTTC.

This clone was found once. J is TRBJ1-1 and V is TRBV4-3; D is unclear. Germline V CDR1 and CDR2: LGHNA, YSLEER. V shed 2 bases and J shed 0 bases, with 10 bases lying between them. CDR3 size: 15 residues. CDR3 region: CASSQMTHMNTEAFF. CDR3 in DNA: TGCGCCAGCAGCCAAATGACACACATGAACACTGAAGCTTTCTTT.

The gene calls are TRBV29-1 and TRBJ2-2; 10 nucleotides align to TRBD1. J was trimmed by 13 bases and V by 7 bases; bases with no gene match: 15. This CDR3 contains 14 residues. CDR1 and CDR2 (germline): SQVTM, ANQGSEA. The DNA for the CDR3 is TGCAGCGCCCGGGACAGGGGTTCACCGGGGAGGCTGTTTTTT. The encoded protein is CSARDRGSPGRLFF.

V is TRBV5-1 and J is TRBJ1-4, with 7 bases fitting TRBD1. This CDR3 is 16 amino acids long. The V segment lost 0 bases and the J segment 5 bases; nucleotides outside the gene matches: 7. Germline CDR1 is SGHRS and CDR2 is YFSETQ. DNA of the CDR3: TGCGCCAGCAGCTTGGAGGGGAACAGGGGCAATGAAAAACTGTTTTTT. It specifies CASSLEGNRGNEKLFF. Based on the CDR3 plus reference TRBV5-1 and TRBJ1-4, the full variable domain is KAGVTQTPRYLIKTRGQQVTLSCSPISGHRSVSWYQQTPGQGLQFLFEYFSETQRNKGNFPGRFSGRQFSNSRSEMNVSTLELGDSALYLCASSLEGNRGNEKLFFGSGTQLSVL.

The genes are TRBV7-6 and TRBJ1-1; the match to TRBD1 covers 8 bases. CDR1 and CDR2 (germline): SGHVS, FNYEAQ. The ends lost 7 bases at V and 4 bases at J; junction bases unmatched: 5. The CDR3 extends over 13 amino acids. CDR3 sequence: CASTGTGGTEAFF. CDR3 nucleotides: TGTGCCAGCACCGGAACAGGGGGCACTGAAGCTTTCTTT.

The J gene is TRBJ1-2, the V gene TRBV6-1; 8 bases agree with TRBD1. Looked up from germline, CDR1 is MNHNS and CDR2 is SASEGT. Trimming cost V 7 bases and J 6 bases; bases outside gene matches: 13. The CDR3 extends over 15 amino acids. CDR3 bases: TGTGCCAGCAAATTTGCCGGGACAGGTGTTGATGGCTACACCTTC. It codes for CASKFAGTGVDGYTF.

The chain has TRBV19 and TRBJ1-1; D gene unclear. CDR1 LNHDA and CDR2 SQIVND come from the germline V gene (reference sequence). Trimming removed 7 bases from V and 0 bases from J, with 18 bases in between. The length of the CDR3 is 16 residues. CDR3 amino acids: CASKYRDGAMNTEAFF. CDR3 coding DNA: TGTGCCAGTAAGTATCGGGATGGAGCAATGAACACTGAAGCTTTCTTT.

The rearrangement links TRBV7-2 to TRBJ2-5; no reliable D call. The germline CDR1 and CDR2 sequences are SGHTA and FQGNSA. This CDR3 has 11 amino acids. V shed 5 bases and J shed 2 bases, with 3 bases lying between them. The CDR3 reads CASSRQETQYF. The CDR3 nucleotides read TGTGCCAGCAGCCGGCAAGAGACCCAGTACTTC.

The J gene is TRBJ1-3, the V gene TRBV7-9, with unresolved D. Germline CDR1 reads SEHNR; CDR2 reads FQNEAQ (reference sequence). This CDR3 is 13 amino acids long. The V gene lost 7 bases and the J gene lost 0 bases, with 7 bases spanning the gap. As DNA, the CDR3 is TGTGCCAGCAAGGAGAACTCTGGAAACACCATATATTTT. Protein product: CASKENSGNTIYF.

The chain joins TRBV27 to TRBJ1-1; 7 positions match TRBD1. The germline V gene has CDR1 MNHEY and CDR2 SMNVEV (reference sequence). The CDR3 consists of 15 residues. After removal of 4 bases from V and 1 base from J, the junction contained 6 bases not matched to a gene. CDR3 sequence: CASSSGQPGNTEAFF. DNA for the CDR3: TGTGCCAGCAGTTCGGGACAGCCAGGGAACACTGAAGCTTTCTTT.

The chain recombines TRBV19 with TRBJ2-3, with TRBD2 matching 14 bases. This CDR3 is built from 17 residues. V was clipped by 3 bases and J by 2 bases; unmatched bases: 4. The germline CDR1 and CDR2 sequences are LNHDA and SQIVND (reference sequence). Written as DNA, the CDR3 is TGTGCCAGTAGTATTAGGGGACTAGCGGGAGCCACAGATACGCAGTATTTT. It specifies CASSIRGLAGATDTQYF.

The rearrangement links TRBV5-1 to TRBJ2-7, with 7 nucleotides matching TRBD1. The CDR3 sequence is 17 residues long. The junction had 11 bases not matched to a gene; V was cut back by 0 bases and J by 2 bases. The germline gives CDR1 SGHRS, CDR2 YFSETQ. CDR3 protein: CASSLAWGTEIAYEQYF. CDR3 bases: TGCGCCAGCAGCTTGGCCTGGGGGACAGAAATTGCCTACGAGCAGTACTTC.

V usage is TRBV6-5 and J usage is TRBJ2-3; D ambiguous. The CDR3 loop spans 12 amino acids. V dropped 5 bases and J dropped 4 bases, with 7 bases sitting between them. The germline V gene has CDR1 MNHEY and CDR2 SVGAGI. CDR3 bases: TGTGCCAGCAGTCCTACCTCAGATACGCAGTATTTT. It translates to CASSPTSDTQYF.

The chain recombines TRBV27 with TRBJ1-2, with D possibly matching TRBD1 (5 bases). CDR1 is MNHEY and CDR2 is SMNVEV in the germline V gene (reference sequence). V lost 6 bases and J 2 bases, leaving 10 bases between the germline ends. The CDR3 is 13 amino acids. The CDR3 region is CASRGEGNYGYTF. The DNA of the CDR3 is TGTGCCAGCAGGGGGGAGGGGAACTATGGCTACACCTTC.

This sequence joins TRBV2 and TRBJ2-2; TRBD1 might be the D (6 bases). With 4 bases removed from V and 2 bases from J, the gap between germline ends came to 11 bases. The germline V gene encodes CDR1 SNHLY and CDR2 FYNNEI. The CDR3 length is 15 residues. This CDR3 reads CASSGTVANTGELFF. Written as DNA, the CDR3 is TGTGCCAGCAGTGGGACAGTTGCTAACACCGGGGAGCTGTTTTTT.

The CDR3 is CASSSGLRVVQFF. Here the CDR3 DNA reads TGTGCCAGCAGTTCGGGACTCCGGGTGGTGCAGTTCTTC. The gene calls are TRBV27 and TRBJ2-1, with a weak D call TRBD2 (6 bases). The CDR3 sequence is 13 residues long. From germline, CDR1 is MNHEY and CDR2 SMNVEV (reference sequence). The V end was cut by 4 bases, the J end by 12 bases, with 16 bases between.

The CDR3 reads CASSLRTGLGDHNEQFF. The CDR3 bases are TGCGCCAGCAGCCTAAGAACGGGACTAGGGGATCACAATGAGCAGTTCTTC. The chain links TRBV4-3 to TRBJ2-1, with 8 nucleotides matching TRBD2. J lost 5 bases, V lost 4 bases, and 13 bases had no gene match. Germline lookup yields CDR1 LGHNA and CDR2 YSLEER. The CDR3 has 17 amino acids.

The chain joins TRBV7-9 to TRBJ1-2, with D perhaps TRBD1 (5 bases). The CDR3 contains 13 residues. V was shortened by 6 bases and J by 7 bases, with 15 bases between the two germline ends. Per the germline V gene, CDR1 is SEHNR and CDR2 is FQNEAQ (reference sequence). CDR3 DNA: TGTGCCAGCAGTAGAGGCAGGGCTTCTGGCTACACCTTC. Its translation is CASSRGRASGYTF.

The CDR3 is CASSTYTEAFF. As DNA, the CDR3 is TGTGCCAGTAGTACTTACACTGAAGCTTTCTTT. The chain joins TRBV19 to TRBJ1-1, with no clear D. The V gene lost 4 bases and the J gene lost 3 bases, with 3 bases spanning the gap. The V gene's germline CDR1 is LNHDA and CDR2 SQIVND (reference sequence). This CDR3 is 11 amino acids long.

The chain joins TRBV30 to TRBJ1-5; D is possibly TRBD1 (5 bases). Trimming pared 2 bases from V and 1 base from J, leaving 12 bases between. The CDR3 runs 15 residues. Per germline, CDR1 GTSNPN and CDR2 SVGIG (reference sequence). CDR3 in DNA: TGTGCCTGGAGTATGGGGGGGTTGAGCAATCAGCCCCAGCATTTT. Residues: CAWSMGGLSNQPQHF.

This CDR3 reads CASGGGLRNTEAFF. Written as DNA, the CDR3 is TGTGCCAGCGGGGGGGGCCTCCGGAACACTGAAGCTTTCTTT. The chain is built from TRBV5-4 and TRBJ1-1, with D possibly being TRBD1 (6 bases). Germline-derived CDR1 and CDR2 are SGHNT and YYREEE (reference sequence). With 7 bases removed from V and 1 base from J, the gap between germline ends came to 14 bases. The CDR3 consists of 14 residues.